This TCR beta chain derives from a study of cytomegalovirus exposure and HLA in healthy donors. The overall study: Counted in an early data release were about 85 million unique TCRs from HLA-typed donors.

CDR3 length: 17 residues. In germline, CDR1 is SGDLS, CDR2 YYNGEE. V was clipped by 5 bases and J by 5 bases; unmatched bases: 13. The PCR made use of 60 Vbeta and 13 Jbeta primers. The repertoire was sequenced with immunoSEQ multiplex PCR; TCRdb's copy has only in-frame clones and lacks some. The sample holds approximately 240,000 clones; 82% are singletons and the top ten take 5.4%. Donors sampled were nominally healthy, though unrecorded immune exposures were likely. The sample was PBMCs. This chain joins TRBV9 and TRBJ2-2; 9 bases agree with TRBD2. The TCR was taken from a woman in her forties in good health and CMV-seropositive. The DNA for the CDR3 is TGTGCCAGCAGAAGGACTAGCGCGGTTGAAGGAACCGGGGAGCTGTTTTTT. Translated, it gives CASRRTSAVEGTGELFF.